Presented here are 23 T cell receptor beta chains from one specimen sequenced in a study of metastatic and nonmetastatic thyroid tumors. TCRdb ran MiXCR on the PCR reads. The data hold around 50,000 clones, with 25% to 35% observed a single time. Every patient was untreated before thyroid surgery. Sequenced input: blood. The receptors come from a female donor with papillary thyroid cancer or a benign thyroid nodule (not recorded which). Some clones in this sample may be carry-over from other donors' samples.

This clone has more than one count but fewer than ten. V usage is TRBV28 and J usage is TRBJ1-1; maybe TRBD1 (6 bases). CDR3 length: 14 residues. The germline CDR1 and CDR2 sequences are MDHEN and SYDVKM. V dropped 11 bases and J dropped 10 bases, with 26 bases sitting between them. The CDR3 DNA follows: TGTGCCCTGGGGGGACCCCACTCAGCCAGGGGAGCTTTCTTT. It codes for CALGGPHSARGAFF.

The sample holds a few counts of this clone. The chain joins TRBV2 to TRBJ1-2; 9 positions agree with TRBD1. Germline V lookup: CDR1 SNHLY, CDR2 FYNNEI. V shed 0 bases and J 0 bases; nucleotides not matched to a gene: 5. The CDR3 contains 17 residues. The CDR3 DNA reads as TGTGCCAGCAGTGAAGCAACAGGGGGCAAAGCTAACTATGGCTACACCTTC. It translates to CASSEATGGKANYGYTF.

This chain joins TRBV11-3 and TRBJ2-7; D not resolved. Between the trimmed V and J ends, which lost 3 bases and 2 bases, there was a span of 14 bases. Germline CDR1 SGHNT, CDR2 YENEEA. The CDR3 is made up of 15 amino acids. The CDR3 is CASSFSVDTTYEQYF. Here the CDR3 DNA reads TGTGCCAGCAGCTTCTCAGTTGATACTACCTACGAGCAGTACTTC.

V and J are TRBV5-6 and TRBJ1-2; D is unclear. The CDR3 consists of 15 residues. Trimming stripped 0 bases from V and 5 bases from J, with 14 bases between. CDR1 SGHDT and CDR2 YYEEEE come from the germline V gene. CDR3 in DNA: TGTGCCAGCAGCTTGGGGCCGGGAGCTACTTATGGCTACACCTTC. Translation: CASSLGPGATYGYTF. Using reference TRBV5-6 and TRBJ1-2 for the parts outside the CDR3, the full variable domain is DAGVTQSPTHLIKTRGQQVTLRCSPKSGHDTVSWYQQALGQGPQFIFQYYEEEERQRGNFPDRFSGHQFPNYSSELNVNALLLGDSALYLCASSLGPGATYGYTFGSGTRLTVV.

The table lists this clone with a few counts. This chain links TRBV27 with TRBJ1-4; no clear D. The DNA end favors TRBJ2-2, so the J call may be wrong. The germline V gene has CDR1 MNHEY and CDR2 SMNVEV (reference sequence). The CDR3 contains 10 residues. CDR3 residues: CASIIWELFF. For the CDR3, the DNA is TGTGCCAGCATTATTTGGGAGCTGTTTTTT.

The chain links TRBV4-2 to TRBJ2-7, with 7 bases fitting TRBD2. The CDR3 is 12 amino acids. After removal of 4 bases from V and 9 bases from J, the junction contained 6 bases not matched to a gene. Germline CDR1 reads LGHNA; CDR2 reads YNFKEQ. The CDR3 loop reads CASSPLGEGQYF. CDR3 DNA sequence: TGTGCCAGCAGCCCCTTGGGGGAGGGGCAGTACTTC.

The chain is built from TRBV10-3 and TRBJ2-5; 7 nucleotides agree with TRBD1. After removal of 6 bases from V and 3 bases from J, the junction contained 1 base not matched to a gene. The CDR3 loop spans 12 amino acids. From germline, CDR1 is ENHRY and CDR2 SYGVKD. CDR3 DNA sequence: TGTGCCATCAGCGGACAGGAAGAGACCCAGTACTTC. It translates to CAISGQEETQYF.

The table lists this clone with a few counts. One end of the junction is discordant with germline, which a read error may explain. The chain recombines TRBV28 with TRBJ2-7; 9 bases line up with TRBD2. The V gene's germline CDR1 is MDHEN and CDR2 SYDVKM. CDR3 length: 15 residues. CDR3: CASETTSGSSHEQYF. For the CDR3, the DNA is TGTGCCAGCGAAACGACTAGCGGAAGCTCCCACGAGCAGTACTTC.

This clone was observed a few times. This chain uses TRBV2 with TRBJ1-1; D may be TRBD1 (6 bases). Trimming removed 8 bases at V and 6 bases at J, with 13 bases between. The germline V gene has CDR1 SNHLY and CDR2 FYNNEI. The CDR3 spans 12 residues. The CDR3 region is CASLSEGAEAFF. CDR3 DNA sequence: TGTGCCAGCCTTAGTGAGGGGGCTGAAGCTTTCTTT.

The rearrangement joins TRBV9 to TRBJ1-2; D gene uncertain. Deletions cut 4 bases from V and 1 base from J, with 14 bases between. Germline V gives CDR1 SGDLS, CDR2 YYNGEE. The CDR3 length is 15 residues. CDR3 sequence: CASSLEGNVNYGYTF. The CDR3 DNA is TGTGCCAGCAGCCTTGAGGGCAATGTTAACTATGGCTACACCTTC. The variable domain in full, with the rest retrieved from reference TRBV9 and TRBJ1-2, is DSGVTQTPKHLITATGQRVTLRCSPRSGDLSVYWYQQSLDQGLQFLIQYYNGEERAKGNILERFSAQQFPDLHSELNLSSLELGDSALYFCASSLEGNVNYGYTFGSGTRLTVV.

The chain is built from TRBV19 and TRBJ1-1, with 9 bases aligning to TRBD1. The CDR3 length is 15 residues. V gave up 3 bases and J gave up 5 bases; unmatched junction bases: 7. Germline CDR1 is LNHDA and CDR2 is SQIVND (reference sequence). The CDR3 DNA follows: TGTGCCAGTAGTATCCCGGGACAGGGAGCGACTGAAGCTTTCTTT. Amino acids: CASSIPGQGATEAFF.

The rearrangement joins TRBV10-3 to TRBJ2-1; 11 nucleotides align to TRBD2. Unmatched junction bases numbered 6, after V lost 6 bases and J lost 5 bases. CDR1 ENHRY and CDR2 SYGVKD come from the germline V gene. CDR3 length equals 15 residues. CDR3 sequence (DNA): TGTGCCATCAGCGACCAACTAGCGGGAGACAATGAGCAGTTCTTC. It translates to CAISDQLAGDNEQFF.

This clone appeared a few times. J is TRBJ1-3 and V is TRBV11-2; the D is unclear. The V gene's germline CDR1 is SGHAT and CDR2 FQNNGV. This CDR3 has 15 amino acids. The ends were cut back, 5 bases at V and 0 bases at J, with 11 bases in the middle. This CDR3 is CASSVQRDSGNTIYF. CDR3 nucleotide sequence: TGTGCCAGCAGCGTCCAAAGGGACTCTGGAAACACCATATATTTT.

V is TRBV7-8 and J is TRBJ2-7; TRBD2 is a possible D gene (5 bases). V was clipped by 4 bases and J by 3 bases, with 10 bases between them. Germline V lookup: CDR1 SGHVS, CDR2 FQNEAQ. There are 13 residues in the CDR3. The CDR3 sequence is CASSSRGIYEQYF. The CDR3 coding sequence is TGTGCCAGCAGCTCTCGGGGTATCTACGAGCAGTACTTC. Using reference TRBV7-8 and TRBJ2-7 for the parts outside the CDR3, the full variable domain is GAGVSQSPRYKVAKRGQDVALRCDPISGHVSLFWYQQALGQGPEFLTYFQNEAQLDKSGLPSDRFFAERPEGSVSTLKIQRTQQEDSAVYLCASSSRGIYEQYFGPGTRLTVT.

The table lists this clone with a few counts. The rearrangement links TRBV24-1 to TRBJ1-1; possible D gene TRBD1, 5 bases. Looked up from germline, CDR1 is KGHDR and CDR2 is SFDVKD. The CDR3 contains 13 residues. Trimming stripped 8 bases from V and 5 bases from J, with 14 bases between. This CDR3 is CATKGSQRTEAFF. For the CDR3, the DNA is TGTGCCACCAAGGGGAGCCAAAGGACTGAAGCTTTCTTT.

V gene TRBV19 combines with J gene TRBJ2-3, with 8 nucleotides matching TRBD1. Losses at the gene ends were 5 bases for V and 6 bases for J; bases not matched to a gene: 10. The CDR3 has 15 amino acids. Germline-derived CDR1 and CDR2 are LNHDA and SQIVND (reference sequence). The chain's CDR3 is CASSSGQVPTDTQYF. CDR3 coding DNA: TGTGCCAGTAGTTCGGGACAGGTCCCTACCGATACGCAGTATTTT.

This clone was seen a few times. The chain employs TRBV6-2 or TRBV6-3 and TRBJ2-7; perhaps TRBD2 as D (6 bases). The CDR3 spans 13 residues. V lost 3 bases and J 7 bases, leaving 13 bases between the germline ends. Looked up from germline, CDR1 is MNHEY and CDR2 is SVGEGT. The CDR3 is CASSYAGFQEQYF. The CDR3 DNA sequence: TGTGCCAGCAGTTATGCGGGGTTTCAGGAGCAGTACTTC.

In its sample, this clone was seen a few times. The rearrangement uses TRBV7-2 and TRBJ1-5, with TRBD1 matching 7 bases. CDR3 length: 15 residues. The trim removed 2 bases at V and 4 bases at J, leaving 5 bases unmatched. The germline gives CDR1 SGHTA, CDR2 FQGNSA. CDR3 in DNA: TGTGCCAGCAGCTTATTTCCGACAGGGAATCAGCCCCAGCATTTT. Translating gives CASSLFPTGNQPQHF.

This clone was observed many times. In DNA, the CDR3 is TGTGCCATCAGTGAGTCGCCCGGGACAGGTGAGCAGTACTTC. This encodes CAISESPGTGEQYF. This sequence joins TRBV10-3 and TRBJ2-4; the match to TRBD1 covers 8 bases. This CDR3 has 14 residues. Germline V gene lookup returns CDR1 ENHRY and CDR2 SYGVKD. J was trimmed by 13 bases and V by 0 bases; bases with no gene match: 8.

The V and J genes are TRBV19 and TRBJ2-3, with D unresolved. In germline, CDR1 is LNHDA, CDR2 SQIVND (reference sequence). The V end lost 5 bases, the J end lost 0 bases, and 18 bases lay between the germline ends. This CDR3 region has 17 residues. The CDR3 DNA reads as TGTGCCAGTAGTGCGAGAAGACTGGGGTCTAGCACAGATACGCAGTATTTT. It codes for CASSARRLGSSTDTQYF.

This clone was seen ten or more times. Other DNA variants within this sample encode the same CDR3. The genes are TRBV20-1 and TRBJ2-3, with 8 bases matching TRBD2. This CDR3 spans 19 amino acids. Germline V gives CDR1 DFQATT, CDR2 SNEGSKA (reference sequence). Trimming cost V 6 bases and J 2 bases; bases outside gene matches: 22. This chain's CDR3 is CSAPRWLAGPLGYTDTQYF. CDR3 coding DNA: TGCAGTGCCCCGAGATGGCTAGCGGGTCCCCTCGGGTACACAGATACGCAGTATTTT.

This clone was counted a few times. V is TRBV28 and J is TRBJ1-6; 9 nucleotides agree with TRBD1. CDR1 is MDHEN, CDR2 SYDVKM, per germline. Trimming removed 9 bases from V and 9 bases from J; junction bases left unmatched: 12. The CDR3 length is 15 residues. The CDR3 nucleotides read TGTGCCAGTAAATCAACGACAGGGGGTGTTTCACCCCTCCACTTT. It codes for CASKSTTGGVSPLHF. Full variable domain (rest looked up from reference TRBV28 and TRBJ1-6): DVKVTQSSRYLVKRTGEKVFLECVQDMDHENMFWYRQDPGLGLRLIYFSYDVKMKEKGDIPEGYSVSREKKERFSLILESASTNQTSMYLCASKSTTGGVSPLHFGNGTRLTVT.

V usage is TRBV4-2 and J usage is TRBJ2-3; 9 bases map to TRBD2. The ends lost 0 bases at V and 4 bases at J; junction bases unmatched: 5. Germline CDR1 LGHNA, CDR2 YNFKEQ. This CDR3 region has 16 residues. CDR3 residues: CASSQDRAGGADTQYF. For the CDR3, the DNA is TGTGCCAGCAGCCAAGACCGGGCGGGAGGGGCAGATACGCAGTATTTT.